The 21 T cell receptor beta chains presented below share a single source sample, sequenced in a study of Graves' ophthalmopathy and Graves' hyperthyroidism. Amplified material comprised TCR beta CDR3 regions derived from RNA transcripts. A first-round RT-PCR used HTBI primers, followed by a second-round multiplex PCR. TCRdb passed the multiplex PCR reads through MiXCR, listing each CDR3 protein once. In the table there are a few hundred thousand distinct CDR3 sequences, roughly 14% of which are singletons. Sequencing input: peripheral blood. All receptors come from a young woman with stable Graves' hyperthyroidism.

The sample holds many counts of this clonotype. The chain employs TRBV29-1 and TRBJ1-2; tentatively, D is TRBD1 (5 bases). Trimming stripped 3 bases from V and 4 bases from J, with 12 bases between. The length of the CDR3 is 13 residues. CDR1 is SQVTM and CDR2 is ANQGSEA in the germline V gene. The CDR3 bases are TGCAGCGTTGAGGGGGTACAACGCTATGGCTACACCTTC. This gives the protein CSVEGVQRYGYTF.

This clonotype was picked up many times. The chain couples TRBV20-1 to TRBJ1-1, with 7 bases lining up with TRBD1. Germline CDR1 and CDR2: DFQATT and SNEGSKA (reference sequence). This CDR3 comprises 15 residues. J lost 7 bases, V lost 1 base, and 12 bases had no gene match. CDR3 sequence: CSARVGDSVTSEAFF. For the CDR3, the DNA is TGCAGTGCTAGAGTAGGGGACAGTGTAACTAGTGAAGCTTTCTTT.

This clonotype showed up many times. This chain connects TRBV24-1 to TRBJ1-2, with 12 bases matching TRBD1. J gave up 7 bases and V 4 bases, and 6 bases lay outside the gene matches. Germline lookup yields CDR1 KGHDR and CDR2 SFDVKD. The CDR3 has 15 residues. The CDR3 bases are TGTGCCACCAGTGACACAGGGACAGGGGGCCGTGGCTACACCTTC. This translates into CATSDTGTGGRGYTF.

This clonotype was detected many times. The chain joins TRBV20-1 to TRBJ1-1; D ambiguous. With 0 bases removed from V and 0 bases from J, the gap between germline ends came to 5 bases. Germline CDR1 is DFQATT and CDR2 is SNEGSKA (reference sequence). The length of the CDR3 is 13 residues. The CDR3 loop reads CSARDGVNTEAFF. CDR3 bases: TGCAGTGCTAGAGATGGGGTGAACACTGAAGCTTTCTTT.

This clonotype has ten or more counts. The V call is TRBV5-1, the J call TRBJ1-2; 8 bases map to TRBD1. The CDR3 loop spans 15 amino acids. CDR1 is SGHRS, CDR2 YFSETQ, per germline. The V and J ends lost 5 bases and 5 bases, in that order; junction bases with no gene match: 11. The CDR3 loop is CASRSSGGRGYGYTF. The DNA of the CDR3 is TGCGCCAGCAGATCTTCAGGGGGCCGGGGTTATGGCTACACCTTC.

The rearrangement joins TRBV5-1 to TRBJ2-7; TRBD1 agrees at 12 bases. With 6 bases clipped from V and 4 bases from J, the junction kept 11 bases outside the gene matches. CDR3 length: 16 residues. Germline assignment: CDR1 SGHRS and CDR2 YFSETQ. In DNA form, the CDR3 reads TGCGCCAGCAACGAGGGACAGGGGGCGATCTTTTACGAGCAGTACTTC. This encodes CASNEGQGAIFYEQYF.

This clonotype has ten or more counts. This chain links TRBV20-1 with TRBJ1-1; the D gene is possibly TRBD1 (5 bases). CDR1 and CDR2 from the germline V gene are DFQATT and SNEGSKA (reference sequence). V lost 0 bases to trimming and J lost 5 bases, with 13 bases between them. The CDR3 runs 14 residues. The CDR3 DNA reads as TGCAGTGCTAGAGACCACCCGGGGGGAACTGAAGCTTTCTTT. This sequence encodes CSARDHPGGTEAFF.

This clonotype was detected many times. This chain connects TRBV19 to TRBJ2-2; no clear D gene. The CDR3 consists of 16 residues. The germline V and J ends were trimmed by 3 bases and 4 bases, with 15 bases remaining between them. Germline CDR1 is LNHDA and CDR2 is SQIVND (reference sequence). The CDR3 spells CASSMWEGFGTGELFF. As DNA, the CDR3 is TGTGCCAGTAGTATGTGGGAAGGGTTTGGCACCGGGGAGCTGTTTTTT.

This clonotype was observed at least ten times. J is TRBJ1-6 and V is TRBV4-1; D remains unclear. Between the trimmed V and J ends, which lost 0 bases and 6 bases, there was a span of 12 bases. Germline V gene lookup returns CDR1 MGHRA and CDR2 YSYEKL. The CDR3 loop spans 16 amino acids. The chain's CDR3 is CASSQDIPYGNSPLHF. The CDR3 DNA reads as TGCGCCAGCAGCCAAGATATCCCATACGGTAATTCACCCCTCCACTTT.

This clonotype has a count of ten or more. Possible read error: a much larger clone is one base away. The DNA for the CDR3 is TGTGCCAACAGTGAGACGACAGGCGACTACGAGCAGTACTTC. It translates to CANSETTGDYEQYF. The gene calls are TRBV10-3 and TRBJ2-7, with D maybe TRBD1 (6 bases). CDR1 ENHRY and CDR2 SYGVKD come from the germline V gene. CDR3 length equals 14 residues.

Ten or more counts support this clonotype. This chain joins TRBV12-3 or TRBV12-4 and TRBJ2-7; tentatively, D is TRBD1 (6 bases). The germline V and J ends were trimmed by 6 bases and 2 bases, with 14 bases remaining between them. This CDR3 has 14 amino acids. CDR3 in amino acids: CASRHRDTPYEQYF. CDR3 DNA sequence: TGTGCCAGCAGACACAGGGATACTCCCTACGAGCAGTACTTC.

The chain carries TRBV27 and TRBJ1-1; D may be TRBD1 (6 bases). CDR1 and CDR2 from the germline V gene are MNHEY and SMNVEV (reference sequence). Trimming left V 3 bases short and J 11 bases short, with 19 bases between. The CDR3 is 14 amino acids. The CDR3 nucleotides read TGTGCCAGCAGTTTCGGACAGTCCCGGGCAGTCGCTTTCTTT. Its protein is CASSFGQSRAVAFF.

This clonotype was seen repeatedly, ten times or more. The V and J genes are TRBV27 and TRBJ2-2; TRBD1 matches at 7 bases. Germline V gene data show CDR1 as MNHEY and CDR2 as SMNVEV (reference sequence). After removal of 2 bases from V and 6 bases from J, the junction contained 6 bases not matched to a gene. This CDR3 has 15 amino acids. The CDR3 sequence: CASSLRGLIAGELFF. The DNA for the CDR3 is TGTGCCAGCAGTTTAAGGGGGCTAATAGCCGGGGAGCTGTTTTTT.

This clonotype was seen ten or more times. V is TRBV19 and J is TRBJ1-1; 9 bases are shared with TRBD1. CDR3 length: 14 amino acids. J gave up 5 bases and V 4 bases, and 5 bases lay outside the gene matches. Germline CDR1 is LNHDA and CDR2 is SQIVND (reference sequence). The CDR3 sequence is CASSRPGQGTEAFF. The CDR3, as DNA: TGTGCCAGTAGTAGACCGGGACAGGGTACTGAAGCTTTCTTT.

This clonotype was counted ten times or more. The chain combines TRBV20-1 with TRBJ1-5; perhaps TRBD1 as D (6 bases). V was trimmed by 2 bases and J by 0 bases, leaving 11 bases between them. Germline V gene lookup returns CDR1 DFQATT and CDR2 SNEGSKA (reference sequence). The CDR3 is 15 residues long. The DNA for the CDR3 is TGCAGTGCTAGAACCTACAGGGATAGCAATCAGCCCCAGCATTTT. Amino acids: CSARTYRDSNQPQHF.

The rearrangement joins TRBV2 to TRBJ2-7; tentative D call: TRBD1 (5 bases). The CDR3 is 15 amino acids. Per germline, CDR1 SNHLY and CDR2 FYNNEI. Trimming took off 6 bases at V and 3 bases at J, with 18 bases between the two ends. CDR3 coding DNA: TGTGCCAGCAGCGGGCGCTTGGACACAAACTACGAGCAGTACTTC. Amino acid sequence: CASSGRLDTNYEQYF.

This clonotype was recorded at least ten times. The chain uses TRBV6-5 and TRBJ1-6; D is unclear. Trimming pared 2 bases from V and 0 bases from J, leaving 11 bases between. CDR3 length: 17 residues. Germline CDR1 reads MNHEY; CDR2 reads SVGAGI. CDR3 bases: TGTGCCAGCAGTTACACACATCGCAGCTCCTATAATTCACCCCTCCACTTT. This translates into CASSYTHRSSYNSPLHF.

About this clonotype itself: Given a much more abundant clone one base away, this may be a read error. The CDR3 loop is CASTSGGRKTQYF. The CDR3 coding sequence is TGTGCCAGCACCTCTGGGGGTCGGAAGACCCAGTACTTC. The V and J genes are TRBV6-1 and TRBJ2-5; D tentatively fits TRBD1 or TRBD2 (5 bases each). Trimming shortened V by 7 bases and J by 6 bases, and 15 bases separated the two germline ends. The germline gives CDR1 MNHNS, CDR2 SASEGT. CDR3 length: 13 amino acids.

This clonotype was seen repeatedly, ten times or more. The CDR3 DNA reads TGTGCCACCATATCCCTCCGACAGGGCGCTGAAGCTTTCTTT. Translating gives CATISLRQGAEAFF. This chain connects TRBV2 to TRBJ1-1, with 7 bases that match TRBD1. Trimming cost V 10 bases and J 6 bases; bases outside gene matches: 14. The CDR3 covers 14 residues. The germline gives CDR1 SNHLY, CDR2 FYNNEI.

This clonotype occurred many times. This chain links TRBV12-3 or TRBV12-4 with TRBJ1-3; D call uncertain. CDR3 length equals 15 residues. Trimming shortened V by 5 bases and J by 4 bases, and 15 bases separated the two germline ends. The CDR3 here is CASSPPRAAGNTIYF. The CDR3 region has the DNA TGTGCCAGCAGTCCCCCCCGTGCCGCAGGAAACACCATATATTTT.

This clonotype was counted ten times or more. The chain links TRBV19 to TRBJ2-7; no firm D call. V lost 3 bases, J lost 2 bases, and 11 bases lay in between. CDR1 LNHDA and CDR2 SQIVND come from the germline V gene (reference sequence). The CDR3 sequence is 14 residues long. In nucleotides, the CDR3 is TGTGCCAGTAGTATTCGTGTTAGGGCCTACGAGCAGTACTTC. Translation gives CASSIRVRAYEQYF. Drawing the rest from reference TRBV19 and TRBJ2-7, the complete variable domain is DGGITQSPKYLFRKEGQNVTLSCEQNLNHDAMYWYRQDPGQGLRLIYYSQIVNDFQKGDIAEGYSVSREKKESFPLTVTSAQKNPTAFYLCASSIRVRAYEQYFGPGTRLTVT.